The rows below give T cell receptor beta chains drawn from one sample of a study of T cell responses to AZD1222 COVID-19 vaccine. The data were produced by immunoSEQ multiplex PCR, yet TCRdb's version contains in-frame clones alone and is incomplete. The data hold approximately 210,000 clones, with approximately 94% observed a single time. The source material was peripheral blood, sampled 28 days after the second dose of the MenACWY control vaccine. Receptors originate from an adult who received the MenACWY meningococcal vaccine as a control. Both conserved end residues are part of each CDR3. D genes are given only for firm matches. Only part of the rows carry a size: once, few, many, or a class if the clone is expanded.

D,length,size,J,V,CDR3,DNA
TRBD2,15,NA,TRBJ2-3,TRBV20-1,CSASLSSGSTDTQYF,TGCAGTGCTAGTCTTTCTAGCGGAAGCACAGATACGCAGTATTTT
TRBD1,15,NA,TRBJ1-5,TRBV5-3,CARSLDDRGNQPQHF,TGTGCCAGAAGCTTGGACGACAGGGGAAATCAGCCCCAGCATTTT
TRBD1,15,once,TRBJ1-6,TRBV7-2,CASSERTGPNSPLHF,TGTGCCAGCAGCGAACGGACAGGGCCTAATTCACCCCTCCACTTT
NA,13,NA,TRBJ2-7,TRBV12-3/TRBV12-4,CASSSGVAYEQYF,TGTGCCAGCAGCTCTGGAGTTGCCTACGAGCAGTACTTC
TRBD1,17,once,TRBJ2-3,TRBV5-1,CASSLAPPRAGTGIMYF,TGCGCCAGCAGCTTGGCCCCCCCCCGCGCGGGGACAGGCATTATGTATTTT
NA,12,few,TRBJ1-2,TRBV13,CASSLGTLTPTF,TGTGCCAGCAGCTTAGGGACCCTCACCCCCACCTTC
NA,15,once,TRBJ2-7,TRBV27,CASTPGGPYSYEQYF,TGTGCCAGCACCCCCGGGGGGCCTTACTCCTACGAGCAGTACTTC
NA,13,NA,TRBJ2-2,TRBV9,CASSGRADGELFF,TGTGCCAGCAGCGGTAGGGCGGATGGGGAGCTGTTTTTT
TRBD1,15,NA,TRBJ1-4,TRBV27,CASSSLAGTVEKLFF,TGTGCCAGCAGTTCCCTGGCCGGGACAGTCGAAAAACTGTTTTTT
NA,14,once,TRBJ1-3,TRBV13,CASAIQHSGNTIYF,TGTGCCAGCGCAATACAGCACTCTGGAAACACCATATATTTT
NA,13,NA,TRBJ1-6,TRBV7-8,CASTALRGSPLHF,TGTGCCAGCACCGCCCTACGGGGTTCACCCCTCCACTTT
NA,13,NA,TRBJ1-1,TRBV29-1,CSAGGGGGTEAFF,TGCAGCGCCGGCGGGGGGGGAGGAACTGAAGCTTTCTTT
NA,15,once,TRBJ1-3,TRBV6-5,CASSPGGPSGNTIYF,TGTGCCAGCAGCCCCGGGGGGCCCTCTGGAAACACCATATATTTT
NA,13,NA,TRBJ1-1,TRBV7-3,CASSLGQNTEAFF,TGTGCCAGCAGCTTAGGCCAGAACACTGAAGCTTTCTTT
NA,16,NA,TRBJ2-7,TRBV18,CASSPRQTGYTYEQYF,TGTGCCAGCTCACCGAGACAAACAGGGTACACCTACGAGCAGTACTTC
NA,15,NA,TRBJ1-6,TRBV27,CASSPWTANNSPLHF,TGTGCCAGCAGTCCGTGGACAGCCAATAATTCACCCCTCCACTTT
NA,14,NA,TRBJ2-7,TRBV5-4,CASSLLQGGYEQYF,TGTGCCAGCAGCTTGTTACAGGGAGGGTACGAGCAGTACTTC
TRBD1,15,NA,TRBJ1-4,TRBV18,CASSPSTGANEKLFF,TGTGCCAGCTCACCCTCGACAGGGGCTAATGAAAAACTGTTTTTT
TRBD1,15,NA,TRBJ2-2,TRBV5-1,CASSLGQGTTGELFF,TGCGCCAGCAGCTTAGGACAGGGGACCACCGGGGAGCTGTTTTTT
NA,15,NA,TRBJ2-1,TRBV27,CASSGSVGNYNEQFF,TGTGCCAGCAGCGGGAGTGTGGGGAACTACAATGAGCAGTTCTTC
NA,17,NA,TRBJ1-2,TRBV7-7,CASSPAWEVNLRYGYTF,TGTGCTAGCAGTCCCGCTTGGGAGGTCAATCTCAGGTATGGCTACACCTTC
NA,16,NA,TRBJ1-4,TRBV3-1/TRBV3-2,CASSRALGGRAEKLFF,TGTGCCAGCAGCCGTGCTTTAGGGGGGCGGGCTGAAAAACTGTTTTTT
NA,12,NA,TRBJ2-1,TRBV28,CASSLEGNEQFF,TGTGCCAGCAGCTTAGAAGGGAATGAGCAGTTCTTC
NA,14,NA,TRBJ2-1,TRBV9,CASSVGGGAGLLFF,NA
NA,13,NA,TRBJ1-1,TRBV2,CASSEGPTTRAFF,TGTGCCAGCAGTGAGGGCCCAACCACTCGGGCTTTCTTT
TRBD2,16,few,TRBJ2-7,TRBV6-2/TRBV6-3,CASSSILPSGSYEQYF,TGTGCCAGCAGCTCCATTCTCCCTAGCGGGTCCTACGAGCAGTACTTC
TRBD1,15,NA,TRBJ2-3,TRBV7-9,CASSLAQGSTDTQYF,TGTGCCAGCAGCTTAGCACAGGGGAGCACAGATACGCAGTATTTT
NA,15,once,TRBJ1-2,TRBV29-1,CSVARGGTQGYGYTF,TGCAGCGTTGCGCGGGGGGGGACCCAGGGCTATGGCTACACCTTC
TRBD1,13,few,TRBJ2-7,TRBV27,CARRQGNSYEQYF,TGTGCCAGGAGACAGGGTAATTCTTACGAGCAGTACTTC
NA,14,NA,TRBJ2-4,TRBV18,CASSPTRAKNIQYF,TGTGCCAGCTCACCAACTAGGGCCAAAAACATTCAGTACTTC
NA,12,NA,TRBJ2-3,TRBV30,CAWSVATDTQYF,TGTGCCTGGAGTGTAGCCACAGATACGCAGTATTTT
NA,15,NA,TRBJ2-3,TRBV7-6,CASSPLGSPTDTQYF,TGTGCCAGCAGCCCACTCGGTAGCCCCACAGATACGCAGTATTTT
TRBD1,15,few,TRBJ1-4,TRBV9,CASSPTGEPNEKLFF,TGTGCCAGCAGCCCGACAGGGGAACCTAATGAAAAACTGTTTTTT
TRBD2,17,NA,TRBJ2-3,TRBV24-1,CATSDLQFSGGTDTQYF,TGTGCCACCAGTGATTTGCAATTTAGCGGGGGCACAGATACGCAGTATTTT
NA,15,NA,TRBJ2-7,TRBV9,CASSAWDTQGYEQYF,TGTGCCAGCAGCGCATGGGACACCCAGGGGTACGAGCAGTACTTC
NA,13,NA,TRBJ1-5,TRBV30,CAWSGQSNQPQHF,TGTGCCTGGAGCGGACAGTCGAATCAGCCCCAGCATTTT
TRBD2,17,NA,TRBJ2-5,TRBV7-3,CASSLGLAGGLQETQYF,TGTGCCAGCAGCTTAGGCCTAGCGGGGGGTCTCCAAGAGACCCAGTACTTC
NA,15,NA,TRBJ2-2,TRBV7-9,CASSSRPPLTGELFF,TGTGCCAGCAGCTCCCGACCCCCTCTGACTGGGGAGCTGTTTTTT
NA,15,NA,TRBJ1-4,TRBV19,CASSLRRRLDEKLFF,TGTGCCAGTAGTTTAAGACGGAGGCTTGATGAAAAACTGTTTTTT
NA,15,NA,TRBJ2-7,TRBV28,CASSLSSQGLYEQYF,TGTGCCAGCAGTTTATCTTCCCAGGGACTGTACGAGCAGTACTTC
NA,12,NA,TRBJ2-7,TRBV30,CAWSLGSYEQYF,TGTGCCTGGAGTTTGGGCTCCTACGAGCAGTACTTC
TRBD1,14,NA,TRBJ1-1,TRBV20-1,CSASGGQGFTEAFF,TGCAGTGCTAGTGGGGGACAGGGGTTCACTGAAGCTTTCTTT
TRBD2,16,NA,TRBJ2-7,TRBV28,CASSIGTSGGSGEQYF,TGTGCCAGCAGCATCGGGACTAGCGGGGGGTCAGGGGAGCAGTACTTC
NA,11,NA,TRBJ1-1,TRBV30,CAWSVLVGAFF,TGTGCCTGGAGTGTACTAGTAGGGGCTTTCTTT
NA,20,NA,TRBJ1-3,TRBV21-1,CASSKAPGGANRRSGNTIYF,TGTGCCAGCAGCAAAGCGCCCGGGGGGGCGAATCGACGGAGTGGAAACACCATATATTTT